The entry below describes one T cell receptor beta chain. Its antigen target is currently unknown. Compared with germline, one end of the junction differs, possibly owing to a read error. The data stem from a study of regulatory T cells in long-lasting Graves disease (dated by TCRdb to the early 2020s). Notes on the research overall: In the newly diagnosed Graves' disease group, patients had been taking antithyroid drugs for less than 3 months. This study used TCR sequencing and RNA sequencing of peripheral blood to compare persistent Graves' disease patients against newly diagnosed Graves' disease patients. The study was conducted in China and was registered as a clinical trial. A total of about 33 samples underwent TCR sequencing: around 13 from persistent and around 20 from newly diagnosed Graves' disease patients. The study at large found these results: A larger number of public clonotypes was shared among persistent patients (approximately 3,000) than among newly diagnosed patients (around 970). The study examined only peripheral blood because the primary lesion, thyroid tissue, could not be accessed. Sequencing and analysis were limited to the TCR beta chain. The small sample size was acknowledged by the authors as a limitation that may reduce accuracy. Persistent Graves' disease patients showed lower TCR Shannon entropy and fewer highly expanded clones than newly diagnosed patients, suggesting clonal expansion.

The library was obtained by multiplex PCR. The sequencing machine was an Illumina HiSeq 4000. iRepertoire HTBI primers and Arm-PCR amplification of CDR3 regions were used to construct TCR beta libraries. Gel purification was performed on PCR products prior to sequencing. The original methods were these. Gene usage analysis of CDR3 amino acid clonotypes relied on the roughly 60 TRBV and 15 or so TRBJ segments identified across samples. COPE and FqMerger were used to merge filtered high-quality paired reads into contigs. Contigs were aligned with BLAST to IMGT TRBV, TRBD and TRBJ reference genes, and CDR3 was defined per IMGT. Any clonotype with a frequency above 0.1% was counted as a highly expanded clone. Shannon entropy served as the measure of repertoire diversity, while the Gini coefficient captured V-J evenness. A clonotype found in more than one individual was treated as public. Using fastp trimming at Q25 and MiXCR clonotype assembly, TCRdb reanalyzed the public sequencing data and kept in-frame beta chains. One record per CDR3 amino acid sequence lists the most common genes and DNA. V and J calls and clone size were set by TCRdb, not the authors. The table for this sample lists under 500,000 distinct CDR3 sequences; around 17% of them were counted only once. In total, the top ten clones hold over 8.5% of the sample.

The time point label corresponds to: newly diagnosed GD, antithyroid drugs for less than 3 months. For both TCR sequencing and RNA sequencing, RNA was extracted from PBMCs in TRIzol. The diagnosis of Graves' disease was made according to American Thyroid Association guidelines. The patients came from an endocrinology department in Xi'an, China. From each patient, around 9 milliliters of peripheral blood was collected into an EDTA anticoagulant tube. Ficoll Paque Plus density gradient separation was used to isolate PBMCs, and no additional T cell sorting was done. RNA quality was checked with an Agilent 2100 Bioanalyzer and agarose gel, and concentration with a NanoDrop 2000. These data were likewise used in another study, on T cells in Graves' hyperthyroidism and ophthalmopathy. The second study also describes: Graves' hyperthyroidism was defined as stable when no progression to ophthalmopathy occurred over 18 months of follow-up. Hyperthyroidism patients were newly diagnosed, with disease duration under 2 months, and aged 18 to 65 years. Any patient with an uncontrolled infection, another autoimmune disease, pregnancy or lactation was excluded. Diagnoses were established on the basis of clinical symptoms, serum thyroxine and TRAb, thyroid ultrasound, and orbital computed tomography. The TCR CDR3 was subjected to a first round of RT-PCR using the HTBI primer set and the Qiagen OneStep RT-PCR kit. Most expanded thyroid clonotypes (frequency above 0.001) were also found in blood, which suggests that blood repertoires may mirror thyroid immune responses. A model built on a 13 V-J signature distinguished ophthalmopathy from stable hyperthyroidism, reaching about 88% sensitivity and around 81% specificity in cross-validation and 80%/75% in testing. In validation, the model predicted progression to ophthalmopathy with about 71% sensitivity and 72% to 75% specificity, a median of about six months before onset. To identify TCR V-J signatures that set the groups apart, the researchers used a discovery cohort of about a hundred patients, made up of around 42 with Graves' ophthalmopathy and 55 to 65 with stable Graves' hyperthyroidism. An independent validation cohort of fewer than 20 hyperthyroidism patients and 17 patients who later progressed to ophthalmopathy tested prospective prediction of ophthalmopathy. For training and testing, the 80 to 100 patients in the discovery cohort were randomly divided in a 7:3 ratio. Thyroid tissue and blood T-cell repertoires from six Graves' hyperthyroidism patients were also compared in the study. After blood sampling, hyperthyroidism patients were treated with methimazole at a starting dose of 30 mg daily, and ophthalmopathy patients were treated with high-dose intravenous methylprednisolone. The libraries were constructed in a second round of multiplex PCR and then size-selected and purified. Paired-end sequencing of the libraries was performed with 100 bp reads on an Illumina HiSeq2000. SOAPnuke was used to process the raw data, removing reads that contained adapters or uncalled bases, had a mean Phred below 15, or lacked an exact match to the constant primer or identifier. High-quality paired reads were merged with COPE v1.2.5, and unique nucleotide sequences were defined as clonotypes. MiTCR v1.1 was used to align clonotypes to the IMGT TRBV, TRBD and TRBJ reference segments. Analysis was restricted to V-J combinations with a frequency above 0.0001, which covered approximately 99% of repertoires. A TCS score was defined as the ratio of F50 (clonal expansion) to E x V (chaos), with BLOSUM62-based TCRdist applied between CDR3 peptides within each V-J. Welch's t-statistics and random forest reduced 500 to 550 V-J features to roughly 13, which were used in a naive Bayes classifier (R e1071). Sample size was not statistically predetermined, and blinding of investigators to group allocation was not performed. The paper reports TCR Vbeta CDR3 sequencing of approximately 140 peripheral blood samples: around 41 ophthalmopathy, roughly 74 hyperthyroidism and approximately 17 progressor patients.

This specimen consisted of peripheral blood mononuclear cells (PBMCs), obtained at new diagnosis, from a patient treated with antithyroid drugs. The clonotype was recovered from a woman aged 30 to 39 with Graves disease. Donor details come from another sample of the same person, matched by shared clones.

The CDR3 in this case is CVSSSGTQFYEQYF. The sequence in DNA is TGCGTCAGCAGCTCCGGGACACAGTTTTACGAGCAGTACTTC. In this chain, TRBV5-1 is recombined with TRBJ2-7; the D gene is possibly TRBD1, with 6 bases matching. Measured from the cysteine to the phenylalanine, the CDR3 is 14 residues long. Just the 42-base CDR3 DNA is kept, in frame starting at base 1. For CDR1 and CDR2, the germline V gene lists SGHRS and YFSETQ.